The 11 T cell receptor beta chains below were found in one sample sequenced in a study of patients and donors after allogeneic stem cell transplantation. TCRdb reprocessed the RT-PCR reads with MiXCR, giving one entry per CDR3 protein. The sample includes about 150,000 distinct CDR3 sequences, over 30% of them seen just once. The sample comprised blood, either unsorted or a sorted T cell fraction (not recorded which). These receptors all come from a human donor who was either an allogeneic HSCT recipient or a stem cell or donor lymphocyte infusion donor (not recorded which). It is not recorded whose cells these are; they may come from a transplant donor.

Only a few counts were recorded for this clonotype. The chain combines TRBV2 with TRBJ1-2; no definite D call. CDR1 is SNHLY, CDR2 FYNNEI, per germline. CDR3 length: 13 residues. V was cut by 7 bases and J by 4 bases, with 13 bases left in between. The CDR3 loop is CASTSAESYGYTF. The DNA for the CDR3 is TGTGCCAGCACCTCGGCGGAGTCCTATGGCTACACCTTC.

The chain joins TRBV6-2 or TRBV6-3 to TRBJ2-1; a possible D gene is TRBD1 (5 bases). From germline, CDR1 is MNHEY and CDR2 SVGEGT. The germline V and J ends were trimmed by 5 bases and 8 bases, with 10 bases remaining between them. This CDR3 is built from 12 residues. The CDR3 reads CASSLRGHEQFF. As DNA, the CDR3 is TGTGCCAGCAGTCTAAGGGGCCATGAGCAGTTCTTC.

The chain's CDR3 is CASSRKIGMNTEAFF. As DNA, the CDR3 is TGTGCCAGCAGCCGCAAGATAGGGATGAACACTGAAGCTTTCTTT. This chain uses TRBV3-1 with TRBJ1-1; D is uncertain. Trimming pared 4 bases from V and 0 bases from J, leaving 12 bases between. The CDR3 totals 15 residues. From germline, CDR1 is LGHDT and CDR2 YNNKEL (reference sequence).

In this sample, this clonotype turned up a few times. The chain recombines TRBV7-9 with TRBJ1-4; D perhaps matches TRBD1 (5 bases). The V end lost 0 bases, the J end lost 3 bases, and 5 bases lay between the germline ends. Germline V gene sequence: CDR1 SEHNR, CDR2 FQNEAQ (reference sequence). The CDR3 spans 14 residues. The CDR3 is CASSLAGANEKLFF. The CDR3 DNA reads TGTGCCAGCAGCTTAGCAGGGGCTAATGAAAAACTGTTTTTT.

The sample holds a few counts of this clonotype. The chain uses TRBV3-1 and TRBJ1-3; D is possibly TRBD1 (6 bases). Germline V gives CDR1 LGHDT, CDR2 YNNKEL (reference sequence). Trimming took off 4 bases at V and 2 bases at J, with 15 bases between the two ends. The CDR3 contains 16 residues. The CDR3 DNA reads TGTGCCAGCAGCCTACAGGGAAATCTCGCTGGAAACACCATATATTTT. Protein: CASSLQGNLAGNTIYF.

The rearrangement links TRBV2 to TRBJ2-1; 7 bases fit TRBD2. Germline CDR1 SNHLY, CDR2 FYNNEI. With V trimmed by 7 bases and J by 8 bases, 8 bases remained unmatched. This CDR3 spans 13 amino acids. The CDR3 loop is CASMGGVRDEQFF. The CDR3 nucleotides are TGTGCCAGCATGGGGGGGGTCCGGGATGAGCAGTTCTTC.

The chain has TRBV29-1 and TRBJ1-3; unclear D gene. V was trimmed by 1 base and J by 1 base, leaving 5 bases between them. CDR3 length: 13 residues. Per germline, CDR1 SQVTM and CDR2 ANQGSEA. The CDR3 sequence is CSVEGDSGNTIYF. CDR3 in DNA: TGCAGCGTTGAAGGGGATTCTGGAAACACCATATATTTT.

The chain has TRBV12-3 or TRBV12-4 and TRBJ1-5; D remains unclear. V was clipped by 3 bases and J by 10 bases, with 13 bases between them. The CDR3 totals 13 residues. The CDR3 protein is CASSFRQVEPQHF. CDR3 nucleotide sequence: TGTGCCAGCAGTTTCAGGCAGGTAGAACCCCAGCATTTT.

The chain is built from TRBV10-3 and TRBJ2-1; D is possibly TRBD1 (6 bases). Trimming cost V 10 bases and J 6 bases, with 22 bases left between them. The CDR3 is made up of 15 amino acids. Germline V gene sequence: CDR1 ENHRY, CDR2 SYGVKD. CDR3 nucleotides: TGTGCCACCGGTTACAGGGAATTCAACGGCAATGAGCAGTTCTTC. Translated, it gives CATGYREFNGNEQFF.

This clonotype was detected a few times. The CDR3 nucleotides are TGTGCCAGCAGCTTTCGGACAGGGGAGTTCAATGAGCAGTTCTTC. This translates into CASSFRTGEFNEQFF. V is TRBV7-9 and J is TRBJ2-1; 9 bases map to TRBD1. The V segment lost 3 bases and the J segment 6 bases; nucleotides outside the gene matches: 6. The germline CDR1 and CDR2 sequences are SEHNR and FQNEAQ (reference sequence). The CDR3 totals 15 residues.

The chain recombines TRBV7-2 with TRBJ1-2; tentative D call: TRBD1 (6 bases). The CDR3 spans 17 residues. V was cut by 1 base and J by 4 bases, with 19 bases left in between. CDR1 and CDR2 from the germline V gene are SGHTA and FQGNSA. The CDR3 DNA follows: TGTGCCAGCAGCTTAGTATTGGGGGGCCAGCTCCCCTATGGCTACACCTTC. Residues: CASSLVLGGQLPYGYTF.